This record covers a single T cell receptor (beta chain). Its antigen is not known. This entry is derived from a study of T cells expressing NK-cell markers. Study as a whole: Seven donors tested HCMV-seropositive and one tested seronegative among the eight sequenced.

This CDR3 has 15 residues. Per the germline V gene, CDR1 is SNHLY and CDR2 is FYNNEI. TCRdb reprocessed the 5' RACE reads, keeping one entry per CDR3 protein, no DNA. The listing contains about 390,000 distinct CDR3 sequences. Overall study results and limits: Researchers report these clonotypes also headed the CD3+CD56-NKG2C+ fraction in several donors.

This receptor was identified in a woman aged 50 to 60 in good health. Sequenced input: blood T cells: a sorted CD56 or NKG2C T cell subset, CD4+ or CD8+ T cells, or bulk PBMC T cells (not recorded which). The chain combines TRBV2 with TRBJ2-5; TCRdb gives TRBD2 as the D gene, but with no DNA this cannot be confirmed. The CDR3 loop is CASTALAGGGETQYF.